This TCR beta chain was documented in a study of shared clonotypes between healthy human individuals. To note about this clone: Its specificity is not known.

Donors were Caucasian adults residing in Nashville, Tennessee, USA. In germline, CDR1 is SGHTA, CDR2 FQGNSA. The CDR3 is 17 residues long. Trimming took off 5 bases at V and 9 bases at J, with 25 bases between the two ends. Each sorted subset replicate got 200 ng genomic DNA, tens of thousands of genomes. Produced via immunoSEQ multiplex PCR; TCRdb's table is partial and in-frame only. The table shows a few million clones, with 85% to 95% occurring only once. Study-wide results and caveats: Non-shared clonotypes displayed generation probabilities falling below those of clonotypes present in all four donors. Represented diversity (both genetic and exposure-history) was limited by the small number of donors.

The origin of this receptor is a man aged 18 to 29 in good health. Some clones in this sample may be carry-over from other donors' samples. The V call is TRBV7-2, the J call TRBJ2-2; weak D call: TRBD1 (6 bases). Specimen: naive CD4+ T cells from PBMCs. Indicated subset: CD45RA+ positively selected. DNA of the CDR3: TGTGCCAGCAGCGCAGTTGGTCAGGGGCCACCAACCCGGGAGCTGTTTTTT. As protein: CASSAVGQGPPTRELFF. The full variable domain, completed using reference TRBV7-2 and TRBJ2-2, is GAGVSQSPSNKVTEKGKDVELRCDPISGHTALYWYRQSLGQGLEFLIYFQGNSAPDKSGLPSDRFSAERTGGSVSTLTIQRTQQEDSAVYLCASSAVGQGPPTRELFFGEGSRLTVL.